This passage covers 15 T cell receptor beta chains from one sample sequenced in a study of blood T cell repertoires in COVID-19. Clones were read by immunoSEQ multiplex PCR, and TCRdb kept only the in-frame ones, dropping some. The sample holds around 400,000 clones, 70% to 90% seen once. The sample comprised peripheral blood. The receptors stem from a woman aged 55-75 years with COVID-19, enrolled during active disease.

The CDR3 nucleotides read TGTGCCAGCAGTACAGGGGTTGGGGCCAACGTCCTGACTTTC. Its protein is CASSTGVGANVLTF. The chain is built from TRBV28 and TRBJ2-6; TRBD1 matches at 7 bases. The CDR3 totals 14 residues. The V segment lost 5 bases and the J segment 3 bases; nucleotides outside the gene matches: 1. Germline V gene sequence: CDR1 MDHEN, CDR2 SYDVKM.

The genes are TRBV5-4 and TRBJ2-5; D may be TRBD1 (5 bases). Germline loops: CDR1 SGHNT, CDR2 YYREEE (reference sequence). The ends were cut back, 4 bases at V and 0 bases at J, with 7 bases in the middle. The CDR3 sequence is 13 residues long. The CDR3 protein is CASSTGDQETQYF. The CDR3 nucleotides are TGTGCCAGCAGCACAGGAGACCAAGAGACCCAGTACTTC.

This clone was detected ten times or more. The chain is built from TRBV12-3 or TRBV12-4 and TRBJ1-3, with 7 nucleotides matching TRBD1. After removal of 11 bases from V and 2 bases from J, the junction contained 3 bases not matched to a gene. The length of the CDR3 is 12 residues. The CDR3 DNA reads as TGTGCCTGCGACAGGGCTGGAAACACCATATATTTT. Translating it yields CACDRAGNTIYF.

The table lists this clone with a count of one. The chain couples TRBV27 to TRBJ1-1; 8 positions agree with TRBD1. This CDR3 is built from 16 residues. Looked up from germline, CDR1 is MNHEY and CDR2 is SMNVEV (reference sequence). The V and J ends lost 5 bases and 0 bases, in that order; junction bases with no gene match: 8. Here the CDR3 DNA reads TGTGCCAGCAGTCCTAGAGGGACAGGATTGAACACTGAAGCTTTCTTT. Amino acids: CASSPRGTGLNTEAFF.

This clone was detected only a few times. The chain links TRBV6-5 to TRBJ1-2; 8 bases match TRBD1. This CDR3 has 14 residues. Germline loops: CDR1 MNHEY, CDR2 SVGAGI. Trimming took 5 bases from V and 6 from J; bases not matched to a gene: 8. The CDR3 nucleotides read TGTGCCAGCAGTACAGGACAGGGCGTTAATGGCTACACCTTC. Protein product: CASSTGQGVNGYTF.

This chain connects TRBV6-5 to TRBJ1-4; D might be TRBD1 (6 bases). Germline V gene data show CDR1 as MNHEY and CDR2 as SVGAGI. V was shortened by 4 bases and J by 6 bases, with 15 bases between the two germline ends. The CDR3 spans 15 residues. The CDR3 sequence is CASSFRGGGDEKLFF. CDR3 in DNA: TGTGCCAGCAGTTTCAGAGGGGGGGGAGATGAAAAACTGTTTTTT.

The CDR3 nucleotides are TGTGCCAGCAGCGTAGGGCCCCCATATGGTGAAAAACTGTTTTTT. Protein sequence: CASSVGPPYGEKLFF. The chain couples TRBV9 to TRBJ1-4; no firm D call. The CDR3 contains 15 residues. The V and J ends lost 0 bases and 7 bases respectively, with 13 bases between them. Germline lookup yields CDR1 SGDLS and CDR2 YYNGEE.

This chain joins TRBV15 and TRBJ2-1; 7 bases align to TRBD2. Germline V gene lookup returns CDR1 LNHNV and CDR2 YYDKDF (reference sequence). Germline trimming cut 1 base from V and 9 bases from J; bases unmatched to any gene: 3. CDR3 size: 13 residues. DNA of the CDR3: TGTGCCACCAGCAGAGCCCCGGGGGGTGAGCAGTTCTTC. It codes for CATSRAPGGEQFF.

The chain is built from TRBV18 and TRBJ1-2; D unclear. Germline loops: CDR1 KGHSH, CDR2 LQKENI. The CDR3 length is 14 residues. The V gene lost 4 bases and the J gene lost 3 bases, with 12 bases spanning the gap. Here the CDR3 DNA reads TGTGCCAGCTCACGAAATGGCGGGGACTATGGCTACACCTTC. This gives the protein CASSRNGGDYGYTF.

As for this clone: Other DNA sequences in the sample encode the same CDR3. The gene calls are TRBV3-1 (or the pseudogene TRBV3-2) and TRBJ1-3; possible D gene TRBD1, 5 bases. V was clipped by 1 base and J by 1 base, with 8 bases between them. Germline-derived CDR1 and CDR2 are LGHDT and YNNKEL (reference sequence). The CDR3 loop spans 15 amino acids. For the CDR3, the DNA is TGTGCCAGCAGCCAAGGGGCAGGGTCTGGAAACACCATATATTTT. Translating it yields CASSQGAGSGNTIYF.

This rearrangement joins TRBV19 to TRBJ1-5; TRBD1 matches at 8 bases. Germline V gives CDR1 LNHDA, CDR2 SQIVND (reference sequence). The CDR3 loop spans 15 amino acids. V was pared by 6 bases and J by 4 bases, with 8 bases of the junction left unmatched. CDR3 bases: TGTGCCAGTAGCCACGGGACAGGTAATAATCAGCCCCAGCATTTT. This translates into CASSHGTGNNQPQHF. The full variable domain, its missing parts supplied by reference TRBV19 and TRBJ1-5, is DGGITQSPKYLFRKEGQNVTLSCEQNLNHDAMYWYRQDPGQGLRLIYYSQIVNDFQKGDIAEGYSVSREKKESFPLTVTSAQKNPTAFYLCASSHGTGNNQPQHFGDGTRLSIL.

This clone was picked up one time. The rearrangement uses TRBV4-1 and TRBJ2-6; no reliable D call. The CDR3 covers 14 residues. CDR1 and CDR2 (germline): MGHRA, YSYEKL. With 4 bases removed from V and 1 base from J, the gap between germline ends came to 5 bases. CDR3 nucleotide sequence: TGCGCCAGCAGCCCCGGTTCTGGGGCCAACGTCCTGACTTTC. This sequence encodes CASSPGSGANVLTF.

DNA of the CDR3: TGTGCCAGCAAGGTCGGGACAGGAGGAAACACCATATATTTT. This sequence encodes CASKVGTGGNTIYF. This sequence joins TRBV2 and TRBJ1-3; 8 positions agree with TRBD1. Germline CDR1 reads SNHLY; CDR2 reads FYNNEI. With V trimmed by 7 bases and J by 4 bases, 6 bases remained unmatched. The CDR3 is made up of 14 amino acids.

The chain uses TRBV9 and TRBJ1-1; D is unclear. Germline assignment: CDR1 SGDLS and CDR2 YYNGEE. CDR3 size: 15 residues. The V end was cut by 0 bases, the J end by 0 bases, with 9 bases between. CDR3 sequence: CASSVVSVLNTEAFF. Written as DNA, the CDR3 is TGTGCCAGCAGCGTAGTTTCGGTTCTGAACACTGAAGCTTTCTTT.

The chain has TRBV3-1 (or the pseudogene TRBV3-2) and TRBJ1-2, with a tentative D call TRBD1 (6 bases). Looked up from germline, CDR1 is LGHDT and CDR2 is YNNKEL (reference sequence). Trimming pared 5 bases from V and 7 bases from J, leaving 17 bases between. This CDR3 has 14 amino acids. CDR3 coding DNA: TGTGCCAGCAGCTCGTCGATGGGGGCGGGTGGCTACACCTTC. Amino acids: CASSSSMGAGGYTF.